Following are 5 T cell receptor beta chains from one sample sequenced in a study of blood T cell repertoires in COVID-19. Measured with immunoSEQ multiplex PCR; TCRdb has only the in-frame clones, and not every one. This table has about 370,000 clones, around 90% appearing once. What was sequenced was peripheral blood. These receptor sequences come from a man between 18 and 35 years old with active or convalescent COVID-19.

This rearrangement joins TRBV7-2 to TRBJ2-3, with D maybe TRBD1 (6 bases). The germline V and J ends were trimmed by 6 bases and 2 bases, with 15 bases remaining between them. The V gene's germline CDR1 is SGHTA and CDR2 FQGNSA. The CDR3 extends over 15 amino acids. The chain's CDR3 is CASRQPGTTTDTQYF. The CDR3 region has the DNA TGTGCCAGCAGACAACCCGGGACAACCACAGATACGCAGTATTTT. Filled out from reference TRBV7-2 and TRBJ2-3, the complete variable domain reads GAGVSQSPSNKVTEKGKDVELRCDPISGHTALYWYRQSLGQGLEFLIYFQGNSAPDKSGLPSDRFSAERTGGSVSTLTIQRTQQEDSAVYLCASRQPGTTTDTQYFGPGTRLTVL.

The chain joins TRBV6-2 or TRBV6-3 to TRBJ2-1; 9 nucleotides line up with TRBD2. Germline assignment: CDR1 MNHEY and CDR2 SVGEGT. Unmatched junction bases numbered 9, after V lost 3 bases and J lost 3 bases. This CDR3 is 17 amino acids long. CDR3 region: CASSYSGYSGSYNEQFF. The CDR3 DNA sequence: TGTGCCAGCAGTTATTCGGGGTATAGCGGGAGCTACAATGAGCAGTTCTTC.

The J gene is TRBJ1-5, the V gene TRBV6-5, with a weak D call TRBD1 (6 bases). Germline-derived CDR1 and CDR2 are MNHEY and SVGAGI. The CDR3 is made up of 15 amino acids. Trimming took off 0 bases at V and 7 bases at J, with 13 bases between the two ends. CDR3 sequence (DNA): TGTGCCAGCAGTTACTCGATCCAGGGGAGCCAGCCCCAGCATTTT. It specifies CASSYSIQGSQPQHF.

This clone was counted once. The chain has TRBV27 and TRBJ2-1, with D unresolved. This CDR3 has 12 amino acids. V was clipped by 4 bases and J by 12 bases, with 13 bases between them. Per germline, CDR1 MNHEY and CDR2 SMNVEV (reference sequence). CDR3 region: CASSSSSTGQFF. The DNA of the CDR3 is TGTGCCAGCAGTTCCTCTTCTACGGGGCAGTTCTTC.

The gene calls are TRBV6-5 and TRBJ1-1; 10 bases line up with TRBD1. Germline V CDR1 and CDR2: MNHEY, SVGAGI. Germline trimming cut 2 bases from V and 5 bases from J; bases unmatched to any gene: 2. The CDR3 extends over 14 amino acids. CDR3 sequence: CASSYGDRGTEAFF. CDR3 bases: TGTGCCAGCAGTTACGGGGACAGGGGAACTGAAGCTTTCTTT.